A selection of T cell receptor beta chains follows, all from one sample in a study of Tregs in tolerant kidney transplant recipients. The method was immunoSEQ multiplex PCR; TCRdb's version includes in-frame clones alone and lacks a portion of them. The sample has some 110,000 clones; about 90% are singletons. The material sequenced was CD4+ T cells from blood. These receptor sequences come from a human donor in good health. CDR3s include the opening cysteine and the closing phenylalanine or tryptophan. A D gene is named only where the DNA matches it firmly. The listing skips clone size in some rows; elsewhere it reads once, few, many or a size class.

D gene,J gene,V gene,clone size,CDR3 DNA,CDR3 protein
TRBD1,TRBJ1-1,TRBV19,.,TGTGCCAGTAGTCAGGACAGGGGGGTCACTGAAGCTTTCTTT,CASSQDRGVTEAFF
.,TRBJ2-7,TRBV13,.,TGTGCCAGCAGCTTAATGCCGGGGCCCTGCACCTTC,CASSLMPGPCTF
.,TRBJ2-1,TRBV5-1,.,TGCGCCAGCAGCGGGCGGGCCTCCTACAATGAGCAGTTCTTC,CASSGRASYNEQFF
.,TRBJ2-7,TRBV10-1,.,TGCGCCAGCCCATCGTACGAGCAGTACTTC,CASPSYEQYF
.,TRBJ2-1,TRBV11-2,once,TGTGCCAGCAGCTCCAGGCAGTCCTACAATGAGCAGTTCTTC,CASSSRQSYNEQFF
TRBD1,TRBJ2-1,TRBV6-5,.,TGTGCCAGCAGTCCCGGGACAGTTTACAATGAGCAGTTCTTC,CASSPGTVYNEQFF
.,TRBJ2-1,TRBV7-9,.,TGTGCCAGCAGCTTAGTTCAGTTGGGTGAGCAGTTCTTC,CASSLVQLGEQFF
.,TRBJ1-4,TRBV5-1,.,TGCGCCAGCAGGAGAACCGGGAGGCTTGCTGAAAAACTGTTTTTT,CASRRTGRLAEKLFF
.,TRBJ1-1,TRBV18,.,TGTGCCAGCTCACCCAGGGTGAGCACTGAAGCTTTCTTT,CASSPRVSTEAFF
TRBD2,TRBJ2-3,TRBV7-2,.,TGTGCCAGCAGCTTCTCTCGACTAGCGGGTGATACGCAGTATTTT,CASSFSRLAGDTQYF
.,TRBJ1-2,TRBV11-2,few,TGTGCCAGCAGCCTTCCGGGGAAGATGAACGGCTACACCTTC,CASSLPGKMNGYTF
.,TRBJ2-5,TRBV2,.,TGTGCCAGCAGTACTCAAGAGACCCAGTACTTC,CASSTQETQYF
.,TRBJ1-1,TRBV16,.,TGTGCCAGCAGCCAATCGTTGGCCGCAATGAACACTGAAGCTTTCTTT,CASSQSLAAMNTEAFF
.,TRBJ1-2,TRBV5-1,.,TGCGCCGGCATGCCGGGACACCTCTATGGCTACACCTTC,CAGMPGHLYGYTF
.,TRBJ1-5,TRBV7-6,.,TGTGCCAGCAGCCCCGGGCAGGGCAGTCAGCCCCAGCATTTT,CASSPGQGSQPQHF
.,TRBJ2-1,TRBV5-1,.,TGCGCCAGCAGCTTGTTGAGGGACTTCCTTGACAATGAGCAGTTCTTC,CASSLLRDFLDNEQFF
.,TRBJ1-5,TRBV4-1,.,TGCGCCAGCAGCCAAGATGGTGTCCAGGTGAATCAGCCCCAGCATTTT,CASSQDGVQVNQPQHF
.,TRBJ2-3,TRBV2,.,TGTGCCAGCAGTGGTTGGACTAGCACAGATACGCAGTATTTT,CASSGWTSTDTQYF
.,TRBJ1-3,TRBV5-1,once,TGCGCCAGCAGCTTGGAAGTCTCTGGAAACACCATATATTTT,CASSLEVSGNTIYF
.,TRBJ2-1,TRBV5-1,.,TGCGCCAGCAGCTTGGGCCCAGGGGGGCCGTCGAATGAGCAGTTCTTC,CASSLGPGGPSNEQFF
.,TRBJ1-2,TRBV7-9,.,TGTGCCAGCAGCTTAGGACATGGCTACACCTTC,CASSLGHGYTF
.,TRBJ1-2,TRBV29-1,.,TGCAGCGCCCACACCTCTAACTATGGCTACACCTTC,CSAHTSNYGYTF
.,TRBJ2-5,TRBV11-3,.,TGTGCCAGCAGCTTAGCGTCCCAAGAGACCCAGTACTTC,CASSLASQETQYF
.,TRBJ2-6,TRBV6-6,.,TGTGCCAGCAGTTACTCCAGGGGTCCTGGGGCCAACGTCCTGACTTTC,CASSYSRGPGANVLTF
TRBD2,TRBJ2-4,TRBV30,.,TGTGCCTGGAGTGCACTAGCGGGAGGCAAGGGAAACATTCAGTACTTC,CAWSALAGGKGNIQYF
TRBD2,TRBJ2-3,TRBV4-1,.,TGCGCCAGCAGCCTACCGAGACTAGCGGGAGGGCCCCGGAGCACAGATACGCAGTATTTT,CASSLPRLAGGPRSTDTQYF
.,TRBJ1-5,TRBV19,medium-sized,TGTGCCAGTAGTATGGGCAGGGATCAGCCCCAGCATTTT,CASSMGRDQPQHF
.,TRBJ2-1,TRBV18,.,TGTGCCAGCTCACCACCGAGAGCCTCCTACAATGAGCAGTTCTTC,CASSPPRASYNEQFF
.,TRBJ1-1,TRBV5-1,.,TGCGCCAGCAGCCCCCCGACAGTGAACACTGAAGCTTTCTTT,CASSPPTVNTEAFF
.,TRBJ2-3,TRBV2,.,TGTGCCAGCAGCTCGACACCATATAGCACAGATACGCAGTATTTT,CASSSTPYSTDTQYF
.,TRBJ1-1,TRBV6-5,.,TGTGCCAGCACAGAGACCCGGAACACTGAAGCTTTCTTT,CASTETRNTEAFF
.,TRBJ1-1,TRBV7-9,.,TGTGCCAGCAGCTCAGCCTACCGATCTTTTACTGAAGCTTTCTTT,CASSSAYRSFTEAFF